Listed below are T cell receptor beta chains from one sample, sequenced in a study of blood T cell repertoires in COVID-19. TCRdb's copy holds only in-frame clones and misses some; the assay was immunoSEQ multiplex PCR. This sample has roughly 160,000 clones, with more than 70% found just once. The sequenced sample was peripheral blood. The receptors here all came from a young man with active or convalescent COVID-19. Both conserved end residues are part of each CDR3. D genes are given only for firm matches. Size tells how often a clone was seen (once, few, many) or the class of an expanded clone, and some rows leave it out.

V	size	length	J	D	CDR3	DNA
TRBV4-1	NA	15	TRBJ2-3	TRBD2	CASSQVSGGADTQYF	TGCGCCAGCAGCCAAGTTAGCGGGGGGGCGGATACGCAGTATTTT
TRBV5-8	NA	15	TRBJ1-5	NA	CASSLFQGAGQPQHF	TGTGCCAGCAGCTTGTTTCAGGGCGCTGGTCAGCCCCAGCATTTT
TRBV5-1	NA	16	TRBJ2-5	TRBD2	CASSLLSGGVEETQYF	TGCGCCAGCAGCTTGCTGAGCGGGGGGGTGGAAGAGACCCAGTACTTC
TRBV11-3	NA	15	TRBJ1-5	NA	CASSLVGVRNQPQHF	TGTGCCAGCAGCTTGGTAGGGGTACGGAATCAGCCCCAGCATTTT
TRBV7-8	NA	15	TRBJ2-5	TRBD2	CASSPLGGKQETQYF	TGTGCCAGCAGCCCCCTGGGGGGGAAACAAGAGACCCAGTACTTC
TRBV30	NA	14	TRBJ1-5	NA	CAWSVSGSNQPQHF	TGTGCCTGGAGTGTATCGGGGAGCAATCAGCCCCAGCATTTT
TRBV7-9	NA	14	TRBJ1-2	TRBD1	CASSATGGNYGYTF	TGTGCCAGCAGCGCGACAGGGGGTAACTATGGCTACACCTTC
TRBV7-2	few	13	TRBJ2-2	NA	CASSLEYGGELFF	TGTGCCAGCAGCTTAGAGTACGGCGGGGAGCTGTTTTTT
TRBV19	NA	13	TRBJ2-7	TRBD1	CASRPGQAGEQYF	TGTGCCAGTAGGCCGGGACAGGCGGGTGAGCAGTACTTC
TRBV27	NA	16	TRBJ2-7	TRBD2	CASLGTSGTSSYEQYF	TGTGCCAGCCTCGGGACTAGCGGGACTAGCTCCTACGAGCAGTACTTC
TRBV19	few	14	TRBJ1-1	NA	CASSTRNQGTEAFF	TGTGCCAGTAGTACTCGAAACCAGGGCACTGAAGCTTTCTTT
TRBV7-2	NA	17	TRBJ1-5	TRBD1	CASSTSRGGRGFQPQHF	TGTGCCAGCAGCACAAGTCGGGGGGGCAGGGGGTTTCAGCCCCAGCATTTT
TRBV5-1	NA	18	TRBJ2-3	TRBD2	CASRRMGLAGGSTDTQYF	TGCGCCAGCAGGCGAATGGGACTAGCGGGGGGTAGCACAGATACGCAGTATTTT
TRBV28	NA	15	TRBJ1-4	TRBD1	CASSTTYRGYEKLFF	TGTGCCAGCAGCACTACCTACAGGGGATATGAAAAACTGTTTTTT
TRBV18	NA	16	TRBJ1-5	NA	CASSQLDIGSNQPQHF	TGTGCCAGCTCCCAATTAGACATTGGGAGCAATCAGCCCCAGCATTTT
TRBV10-3	once	16	TRBJ1-1	TRBD1	CAISDYRGRRDTEAFF	TGTGCCATCAGTGACTACAGGGGCCGGAGGGACACTGAAGCTTTCTTT
TRBV5-1	once	13	TRBJ1-1	NA	CASSLGSRGEAFF	TGCGCCAGCAGCTTAGGGAGCAGAGGTGAAGCTTTCTTT
TRBV3-1/TRBV3-2	NA	18	TRBJ2-3	TRBD2	CASSQPGLAGGPRDTQYF	TGTGCCAGCAGCCAGCCGGGACTAGCGGGAGGGCCGAGGGATACGCAGTATTTT
TRBV19	NA	18	TRBJ1-5	TRBD1	CASSIWGSWTGDFQPQHF	TGTGCCAGTAGTATATGGGGGTCCTGGACAGGGGATTTCCAGCCCCAGCATTTT
TRBV15	NA	18	TRBJ2-3	TRBD2	CATSSKSGRAVWTDTQYF	TGTGCCACCAGCAGTAAGAGCGGGAGGGCCGTTTGGACAGATACGCAGTATTTT
TRBV19	few	15	TRBJ1-5	TRBD1	CASSIGTGGNQPQHF	TGTGCCAGTAGTATAGGGACAGGGGGCAATCAGCCCCAGCATTTT
TRBV30	NA	13	TRBJ1-2	TRBD1	CASRTGAGYGYTF	TGTGCCTCGCGGACAGGGGCCGGCTATGGCTACACCTTC
TRBV6-4	NA	15	TRBJ2-1	TRBD2	CASSAMASGGNEQFF	TGTGCCAGCAGTGCTATGGCTAGCGGGGGGAATGAGCAGTTCTTC
TRBV19	NA	19	TRBJ2-7	TRBD2	CASSTAGLASPGGWYEQYF	TGTGCCAGTAGTACCGCGGGACTAGCGAGCCCTGGAGGTTGGTACGAGCAGTACTTC
TRBV12-5	NA	15	TRBJ2-1	TRBD1	CASDPGQGAYNEQFF	TGTGCTAGTGACCCCGGACAGGGGGCCTACAATGAGCAGTTCTTC
TRBV5-7	once	12	TRBJ2-5	NA	CASSPPGETQYF	TGTGCCAGCAGCCCACCAGGGGAGACCCAGTACTTC
TRBV11-2	NA	14	TRBJ1-1	NA	CASSRSPGGTEAFF	TGTGCCAGCAGTCGATCCCCGGGGGGCACTGAAGCTTTCTTT
TRBV19	NA	15	TRBJ1-4	TRBD1	CASSPRQGLGEKLFF	TGTGCCAGTAGTCCGCGACAGGGATTGGGAGAAAAACTGTTTTTT
TRBV29-1	once	14	TRBJ1-2	TRBD1	CSVSGDSGSYGYTF	TGCAGCGTTTCGGGGGACAGTGGGTCCTATGGCTACACCTTC
TRBV6-5	NA	14	TRBJ2-1	NA	CATAQRFATNEQFF	TGTGCCACTGCTCAGAGGTTTGCGACCAATGAGCAGTTCTTC
TRBV14	NA	17	TRBJ2-1	NA	CASSQDRGVLLSNEQFF	TGTGCCAGCAGCCAAGATCGCGGGGTCCTCCTCTCCAATGAGCAGTTCTTC
TRBV5-4	NA	15	TRBJ2-1	TRBD2	CASSLGLAGRDEQFF	TGTGCCAGCAGCTTGGGACTAGCGGGGAGGGATGAGCAGTTCTTC
TRBV6-4	NA	15	TRBJ2-1	TRBD2	CASSASAGGPNEQFF	TGTGCCAGCAGTGCCTCCGCGGGGGGGCCAAATGAGCAGTTCTTC
TRBV7-2	few	13	TRBJ2-2	NA	CASSLVSTGELFF	TGTGCCAGCAGCTTAGTGTCTACCGGGGAGCTGTTTTTT
TRBV7-3	NA	14	TRBJ2-1	TRBD2	CASSAGLTYNEQFF	TGTGCCAGCAGCGCGGGACTAACCTACAATGAGCAGTTCTTC
TRBV6-5	NA	15	TRBJ1-1	NA	CASKNSFLSSYEAFF	TGTGCCAGCAAGAACAGCTTTTTATCAAGTTATGAAGCTTTCTTT
TRBV27	NA	16	TRBJ1-2	NA	CASSLSPTGDGYGYTF	TGTGCCAGCAGTTTATCCCCCACGGGGGATGGCTATGGCTACACCTTC
TRBV11-2	NA	15	TRBJ2-1	NA	CASSLTRSDSSGQFF	TGTGCCAGCAGCTTAACTCGGAGCGACTCGTCCGGGCAGTTCTTC
TRBV19	NA	13	TRBJ1-2	NA	CASSINAGYGYTF	TGTGCCAGTAGTATTAACGCAGGATATGGCTACACCTTC
TRBV5-1	NA	17	TRBJ2-3	TRBD2	CASSLRASGRGTDTQYF	TGCGCCAGCAGCTTGCGGGCGAGCGGGAGGGGCACAGATACGCAGTATTTT
TRBV7-6	NA	16	TRBJ2-7	TRBD1	CASSLGDRGSIYEQYF	TGTGCCAGCAGCTTAGGTGACAGGGGGAGTATCTACGAGCAGTACTTC
TRBV5-4	NA	16	TRBJ1-4	TRBD1	CASRRTGGADNEKLFF	TGTGCCAGCAGAAGGACAGGGGGCGCTGATAATGAAAAACTGTTTTTT
TRBV19	NA	15	TRBJ2-5	TRBD2	CASSINSGGWETQYF	TGTGCCAGTAGTATTAATAGCGGGGGGTGGGAGACCCAGTACTTC
TRBV24-1	NA	14	TRBJ2-1	TRBD2	CATSDLGGGNEQFF	TGTGCCACCAGTGACCTCGGGGGGGGGAATGAGCAGTTCTTC
TRBV30	NA	13	TRBJ2-5	TRBD2	CAWSPSGYETQYF	TGTGCCTGGAGCCCTAGCGGGTATGAGACCCAGTACTTC
TRBV2	NA	15	TRBJ2-5	TRBD1	CASIRQGAVQETQYF	TGTGCCAGCATTCGACAGGGGGCGGTCCAAGAGACCCAGTACTTC
TRBV6-4	once	15	TRBJ1-1	TRBD1	CASHNGQGLATEAFF	TGTGCCAGCCATAACGGACAGGGGTTGGCCACTGAAGCTTTCTTT
TRBV3-1/TRBV3-2	NA	12	TRBJ1-2	NA	CASRGDKIGYTF	TGTGCCAGCAGGGGGGACAAAATTGGCTACACCTTC